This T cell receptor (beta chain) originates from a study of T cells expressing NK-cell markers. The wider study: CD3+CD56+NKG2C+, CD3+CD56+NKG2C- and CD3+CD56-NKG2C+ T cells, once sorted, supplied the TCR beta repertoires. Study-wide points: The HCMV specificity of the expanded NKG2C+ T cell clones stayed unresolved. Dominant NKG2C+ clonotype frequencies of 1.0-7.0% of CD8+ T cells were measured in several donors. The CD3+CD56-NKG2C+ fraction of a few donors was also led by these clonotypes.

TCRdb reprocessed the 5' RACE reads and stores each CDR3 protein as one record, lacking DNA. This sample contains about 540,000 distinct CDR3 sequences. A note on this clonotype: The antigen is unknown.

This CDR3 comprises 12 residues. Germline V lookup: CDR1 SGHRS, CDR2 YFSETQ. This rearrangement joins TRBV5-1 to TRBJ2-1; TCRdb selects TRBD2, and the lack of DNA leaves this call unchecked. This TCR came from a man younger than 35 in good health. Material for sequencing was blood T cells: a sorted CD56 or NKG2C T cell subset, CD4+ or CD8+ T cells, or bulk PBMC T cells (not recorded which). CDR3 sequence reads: CASSSGTQLSFF.